This TCR beta chain derives from a study of breast tumors, draining lymph nodes, adjacent tissues. General observations from the study: Compared with lymph nodes, tumors were less diverse; compared with nontumor tissue, more. The lymph node origin of tumor T cells was framed as consistent with a hypothesis, not demonstrated. Tumor and nontumor repertoires were significantly more similar in luminal-like than in basal-like breast cancer.

This clonotype appeared many times. Antigen specificity is unknown. The lymph nodes were axillary draining lymph nodes from breast cancer patients. From the multiplex PCR reads, TCRdb called clonotypes with MiXCR, one entry per CDR3 protein. The data hold about 200,000 distinct CDR3 sequences, with about 32% observed a single time. The CDR3 runs 16 residues. Germline V gives CDR1 DFQATT, CDR2 SNEGSKA (reference sequence). V lost 1 base and J lost 0, with 12 bases in between. Sequencing was done on a sample of axillary lymph node tissue. This sequence originates from a female donor with breast cancer. Some clones in this sample may be carry-over from other donors' samples. V and J are TRBV20-1 and TRBJ2-2; D might be TRBD2 (5 bases). DNA of the CDR3: TGCAGTGCTAGAGGGGCGTCGGGGTCGAACACCGGGGAGCTGTTTTTT. This encodes CSARGASGSNTGELFF.